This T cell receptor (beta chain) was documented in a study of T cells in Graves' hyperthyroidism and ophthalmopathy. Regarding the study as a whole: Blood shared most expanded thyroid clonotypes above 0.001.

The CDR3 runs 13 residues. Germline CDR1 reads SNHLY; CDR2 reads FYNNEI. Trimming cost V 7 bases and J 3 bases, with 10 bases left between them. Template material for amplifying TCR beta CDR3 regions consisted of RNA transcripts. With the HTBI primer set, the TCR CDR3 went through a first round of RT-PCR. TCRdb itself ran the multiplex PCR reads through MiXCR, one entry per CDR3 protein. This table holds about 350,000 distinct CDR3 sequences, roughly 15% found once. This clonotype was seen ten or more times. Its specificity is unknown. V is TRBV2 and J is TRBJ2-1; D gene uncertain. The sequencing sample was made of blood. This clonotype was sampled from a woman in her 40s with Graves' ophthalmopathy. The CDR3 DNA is TGTGCCAGCACCACGGACGGCTACAATGAGCAGTTCTTC. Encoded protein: CASTTDGYNEQFF.